Ten or more counts support the clone carrying this T cell receptor (beta chain). What was amplified from RNA transcripts were TCR beta CDR3 regions. In the first-round RT-PCR of the TCR CDR3, the HTBI primer set was used. One entry per CDR3 protein, called by TCRdb with MiXCR from the multiplex PCR reads. Altogether hundreds of thousands of distinct CDR3 sequences are present, about 45% being singletons, with the ten largest covering 6.5% to 9%. This sample was taken from a study of T cells in Graves' hyperthyroidism and ophthalmopathy. Germline V CDR1 and CDR2: WSHSY, SAAADI. The CDR3 loop spans 14 amino acids. V shed 5 bases and J shed 1 base, with 11 bases lying between them. Any patient presenting with uncontrolled infection, other autoimmune disease, pregnancy or lactation was left out.

The TCR originated in an adult man with Graves' disease, either hyperthyroidism or ophthalmopathy (not recorded which). This chain links TRBV10-2 with TRBJ2-5; D remains unclear. Sequenced: peripheral blood or thyroid tissue (not recorded which). CDR3 nucleotide sequence: TGCGCCAGCAGTATAGGACGGCGCCAAGAGACCCAGTACTTC. This gives the protein CASSIGRRQETQYF.